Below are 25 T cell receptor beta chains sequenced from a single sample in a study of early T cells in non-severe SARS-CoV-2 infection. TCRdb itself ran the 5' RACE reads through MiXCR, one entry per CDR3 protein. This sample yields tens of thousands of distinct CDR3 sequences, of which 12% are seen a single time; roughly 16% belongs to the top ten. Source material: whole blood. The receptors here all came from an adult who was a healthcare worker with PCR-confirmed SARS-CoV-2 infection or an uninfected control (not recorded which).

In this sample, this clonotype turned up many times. The CDR3 DNA sequence: TGCGCCAGCAGCGACCCAACTAGCGGACTCTCCTACGAGCAGTACTTC. Residues: CASSDPTSGLSYEQYF. The V gene is TRBV5-1, the J gene TRBJ2-7; 8 nucleotides line up with TRBD2. Germline V gene sequence: CDR1 SGHRS, CDR2 YFSETQ. With V trimmed by 4 bases and J by 0 bases, 9 bases remained unmatched. There are 16 residues in the CDR3.

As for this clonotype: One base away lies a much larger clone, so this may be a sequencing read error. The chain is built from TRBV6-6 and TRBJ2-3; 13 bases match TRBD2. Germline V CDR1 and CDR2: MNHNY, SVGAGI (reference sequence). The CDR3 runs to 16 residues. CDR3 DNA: TGTGCTCTATCCGGGACTAGCGGGATTGGGGCAGATACGCAGTATTTT. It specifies CALSGTSGIGADTQYF.

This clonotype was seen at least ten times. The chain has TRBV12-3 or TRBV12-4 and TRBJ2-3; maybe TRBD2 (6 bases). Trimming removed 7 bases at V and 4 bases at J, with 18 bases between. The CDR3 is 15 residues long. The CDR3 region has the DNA TGTGCCAGCACCTGGGACTTGGCGCACTCAGATACGCAGTATTTT. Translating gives CASTWDLAHSDTQYF.

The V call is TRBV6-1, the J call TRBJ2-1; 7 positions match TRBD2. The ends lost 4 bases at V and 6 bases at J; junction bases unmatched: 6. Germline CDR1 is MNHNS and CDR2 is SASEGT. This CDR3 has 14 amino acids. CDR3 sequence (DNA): TGTGCCAGCAGTGTCTCTAGCGGACCCAATGAGCAGTTCTTC. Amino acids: CASSVSSGPNEQFF.

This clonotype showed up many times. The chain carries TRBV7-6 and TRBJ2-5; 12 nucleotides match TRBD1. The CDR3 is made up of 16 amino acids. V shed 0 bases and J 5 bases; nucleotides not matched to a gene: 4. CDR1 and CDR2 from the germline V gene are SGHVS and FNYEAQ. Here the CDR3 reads CASSLAGTGGWETQYF. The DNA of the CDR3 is TGTGCCAGCAGCTTAGCGGGGACAGGGGGCTGGGAGACCCAGTACTTC. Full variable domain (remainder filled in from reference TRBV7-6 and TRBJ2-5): GAGVSQSPRYKVTKRGQDVALRCDPISGHVSLYWYRQALGQGPEFLTYFNYEAQQDKSGLPNDRFSAERPEGSISTLTIQRTEQRDSAMYRCASSLAGTGGWETQYFGPGTRLLVL.

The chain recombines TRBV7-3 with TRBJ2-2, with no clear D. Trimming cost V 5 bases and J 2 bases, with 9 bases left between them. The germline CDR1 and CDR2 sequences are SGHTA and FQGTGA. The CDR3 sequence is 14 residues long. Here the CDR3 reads CASSPMSNTGELFF. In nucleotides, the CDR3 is TGTGCCAGCAGCCCTATGTCCAACACCGGGGAGCTGTTTTTT.

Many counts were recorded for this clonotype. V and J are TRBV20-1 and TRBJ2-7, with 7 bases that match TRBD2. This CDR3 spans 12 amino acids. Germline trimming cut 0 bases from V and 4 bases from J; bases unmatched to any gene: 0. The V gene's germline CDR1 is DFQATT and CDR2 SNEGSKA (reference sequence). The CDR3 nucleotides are TGCAGTGCTAGAGAGCGGGAGTACGAGCAGTACTTC. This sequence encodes CSAREREYEQYF.

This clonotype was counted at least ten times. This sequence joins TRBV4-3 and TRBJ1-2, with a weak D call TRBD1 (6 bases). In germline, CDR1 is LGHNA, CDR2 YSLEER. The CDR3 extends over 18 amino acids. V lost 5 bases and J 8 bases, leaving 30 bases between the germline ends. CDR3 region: CASSSQPQGNNVSSGYTF. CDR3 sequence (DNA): TGCGCCAGCAGCTCCCAACCACAGGGAAACAATGTCTCGTCCGGCTACACCTTC.

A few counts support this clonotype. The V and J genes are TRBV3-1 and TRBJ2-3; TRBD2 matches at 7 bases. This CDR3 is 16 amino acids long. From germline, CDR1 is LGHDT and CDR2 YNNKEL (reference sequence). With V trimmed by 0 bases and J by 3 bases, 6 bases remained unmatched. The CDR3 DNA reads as TGTGCCAGCAGCCAAGAAAGCGGGATCGGGACAGATACGCAGTATTTT. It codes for CASSQESGIGTDTQYF.

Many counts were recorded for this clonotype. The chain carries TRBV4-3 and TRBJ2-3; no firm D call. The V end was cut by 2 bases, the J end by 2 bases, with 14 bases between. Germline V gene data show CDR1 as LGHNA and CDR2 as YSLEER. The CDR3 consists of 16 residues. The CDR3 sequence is CASSQRGRIYTDTQYF. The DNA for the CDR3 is TGCGCCAGCAGCCAACGCGGACGGATATACACAGATACGCAGTATTTT.

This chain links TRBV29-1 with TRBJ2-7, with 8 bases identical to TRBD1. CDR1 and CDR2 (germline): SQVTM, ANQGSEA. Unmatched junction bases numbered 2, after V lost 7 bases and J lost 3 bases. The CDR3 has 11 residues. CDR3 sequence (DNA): TGCAGCGCAGGGGGCAGCTACGAGCAGTACTTC. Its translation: CSAGGSYEQYF.

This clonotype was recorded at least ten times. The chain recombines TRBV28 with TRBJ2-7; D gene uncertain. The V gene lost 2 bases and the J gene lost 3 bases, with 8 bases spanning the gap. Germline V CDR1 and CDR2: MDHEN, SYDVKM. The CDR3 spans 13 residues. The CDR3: CASSLGSFYEQYF. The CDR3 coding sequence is TGTGCCAGCAGTTTAGGGTCATTCTACGAGCAGTACTTC. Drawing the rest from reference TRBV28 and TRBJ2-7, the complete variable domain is DVKVTQSSRYLVKRTGEKVFLECVQDMDHENMFWYRQDPGLGLRLIYFSYDVKMKEKGDIPEGYSVSREKKERFSLILESASTNQTSMYLCASSLGSFYEQYFGPGTRLTVT.

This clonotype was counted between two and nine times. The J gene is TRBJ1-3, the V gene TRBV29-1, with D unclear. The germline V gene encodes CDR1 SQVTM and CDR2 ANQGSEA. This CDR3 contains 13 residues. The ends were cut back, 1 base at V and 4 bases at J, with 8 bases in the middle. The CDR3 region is CSVEGVPGNTIYF. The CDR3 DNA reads TGCAGCGTTGAAGGAGTCCCAGGAAACACCATATATTTT.

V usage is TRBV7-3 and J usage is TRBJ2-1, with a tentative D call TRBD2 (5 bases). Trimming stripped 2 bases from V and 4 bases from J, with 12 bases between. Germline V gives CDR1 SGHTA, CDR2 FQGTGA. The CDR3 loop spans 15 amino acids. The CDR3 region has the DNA TGTGCCAGCAGCTTAGGAAGCGCGGGTTACAATGAGCAGTTCTTC. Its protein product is CASSLGSAGYNEQFF.

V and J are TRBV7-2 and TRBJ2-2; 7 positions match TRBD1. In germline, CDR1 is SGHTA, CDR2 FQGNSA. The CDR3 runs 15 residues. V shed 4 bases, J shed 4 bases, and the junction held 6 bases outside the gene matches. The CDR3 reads CASSWKTGTTGELFF. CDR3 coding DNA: TGTGCCAGCAGCTGGAAGACAGGGACCACCGGGGAGCTGTTTTTT.

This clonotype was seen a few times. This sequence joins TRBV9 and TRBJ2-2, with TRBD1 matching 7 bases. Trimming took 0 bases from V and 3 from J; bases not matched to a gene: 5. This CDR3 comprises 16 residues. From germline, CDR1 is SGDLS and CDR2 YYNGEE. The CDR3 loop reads CASSVGQGSYTGELFF. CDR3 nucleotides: TGTGCCAGCAGCGTAGGACAGGGAAGTTACACCGGGGAGCTGTTTTTT.

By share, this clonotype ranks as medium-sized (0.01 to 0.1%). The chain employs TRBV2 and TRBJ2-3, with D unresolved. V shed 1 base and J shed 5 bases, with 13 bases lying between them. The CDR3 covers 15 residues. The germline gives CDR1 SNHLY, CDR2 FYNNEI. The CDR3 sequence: CASSEVATSGDTQYF. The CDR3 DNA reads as TGTGCCAGCAGTGAAGTGGCGACATCGGGAGATACGCAGTATTTT.

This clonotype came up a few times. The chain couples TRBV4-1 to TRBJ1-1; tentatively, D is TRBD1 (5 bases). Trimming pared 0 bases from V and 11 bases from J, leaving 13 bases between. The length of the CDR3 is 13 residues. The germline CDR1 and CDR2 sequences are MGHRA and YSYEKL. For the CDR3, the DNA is TGCGCCAGCAGCCAAGAATGGGCAGGGAAGGCTTTCTTT. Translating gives CASSQEWAGKAFF.

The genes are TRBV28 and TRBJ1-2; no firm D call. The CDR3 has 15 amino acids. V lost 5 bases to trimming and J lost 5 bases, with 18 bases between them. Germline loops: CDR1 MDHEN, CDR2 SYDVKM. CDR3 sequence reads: CASSNPERAGYGYTF. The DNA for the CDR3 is TGTGCCAGCAGTAACCCAGAGAGGGCCGGGTATGGCTACACCTTC.

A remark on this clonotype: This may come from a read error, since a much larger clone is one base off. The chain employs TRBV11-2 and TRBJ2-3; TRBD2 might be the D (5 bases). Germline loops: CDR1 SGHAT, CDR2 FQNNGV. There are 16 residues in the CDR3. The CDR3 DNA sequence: TGTGCCAGCAGCTTAGATCTAGGAGCGGCCACAGAAACGCAGTATTTT. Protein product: CASSLDLGAATETQYF.

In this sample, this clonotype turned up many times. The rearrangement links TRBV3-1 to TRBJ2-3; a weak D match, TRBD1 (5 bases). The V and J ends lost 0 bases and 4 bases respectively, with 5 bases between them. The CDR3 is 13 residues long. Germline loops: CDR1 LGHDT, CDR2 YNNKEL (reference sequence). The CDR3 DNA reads TGTGCCAGCAGCCAAGACAGGGCAGATACGCAGTATTTT. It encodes CASSQDRADTQYF.

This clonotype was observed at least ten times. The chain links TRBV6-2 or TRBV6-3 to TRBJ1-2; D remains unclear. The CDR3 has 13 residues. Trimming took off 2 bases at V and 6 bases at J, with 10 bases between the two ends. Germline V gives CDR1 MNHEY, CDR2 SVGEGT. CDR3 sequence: CASSYIGMDGYTF. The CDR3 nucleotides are TGTGCCAGCAGTTACATAGGGATGGATGGCTACACCTTC.

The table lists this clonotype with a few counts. CDR3 residues: CASSLVLAGSYEQYF. The DNA of the CDR3 is TGTGCCAGCAGTTTAGTCCTAGCGGGAAGCTACGAGCAGTACTTC. The V call is TRBV28, the J call TRBJ2-7, with 9 bases aligning to TRBD2. The length of the CDR3 is 15 residues. V was pared by 2 bases and J by 3 bases, with 5 bases of the junction left unmatched. The germline gives CDR1 MDHEN, CDR2 SYDVKM. Based on the CDR3 plus reference TRBV28 and TRBJ2-7, the full variable domain is DVKVTQSSRYLVKRTGEKVFLECVQDMDHENMFWYRQDPGLGLRLIYFSYDVKMKEKGDIPEGYSVSREKKERFSLILESASTNQTSMYLCASSLVLAGSYEQYFGPGTRLTVT.

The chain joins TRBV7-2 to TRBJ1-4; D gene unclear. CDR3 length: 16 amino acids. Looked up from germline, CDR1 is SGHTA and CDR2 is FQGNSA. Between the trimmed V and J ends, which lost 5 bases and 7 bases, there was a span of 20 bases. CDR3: CASSEGGLRRREKLFF. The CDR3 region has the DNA TGTGCCAGCAGCGAGGGAGGCCTCAGAAGGCGTGAAAAACTGTTTTTT.

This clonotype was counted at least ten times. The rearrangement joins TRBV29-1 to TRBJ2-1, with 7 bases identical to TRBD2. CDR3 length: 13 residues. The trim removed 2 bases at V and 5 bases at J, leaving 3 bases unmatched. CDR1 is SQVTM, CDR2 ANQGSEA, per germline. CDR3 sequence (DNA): TGCAGCGTTGAAAGTCTAGCGGACAATGAGCAGTTCTTC. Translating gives CSVESLADNEQFF.